These 21 T cell receptor beta chains originate from one sample sequenced in a study of blood T cell repertoires in COVID-19. Libraries were prepared by immunoSEQ multiplex PCR; TCRdb keeps only in-frame clonotypes and omits some of them. Of some 370,000 clones detected, about 90% appear once; the ten largest clones hold 5% to 8.5%. Sequenced input: peripheral blood. The receptors shown here come from a man aged 18 to 29 with active or convalescent COVID-19.

The CDR3 DNA reads TGTGCCAGCAGCTTACGGGGGGGCTCCTACAATGAGCAGTTCTTC. This translates into CASSLRGGSYNEQFF. This chain links TRBV7-3 with TRBJ2-1; 8 bases are shared with TRBD2. The J segment lost 0 bases and the V segment lost 2 bases, leaving 0 bases of the junction unmatched. Germline V CDR1 and CDR2: SGHTA, FQGTGA. The CDR3 is 15 residues long.

This clone was found a few times. V is TRBV24-1 and J is TRBJ2-5; 8 bases are a match to TRBD1. Germline V gene data show CDR1 as KGHDR and CDR2 as SFDVKD. The CDR3 has 15 amino acids. Unmatched junction bases numbered 3, after V lost 3 bases and J lost 1 base. The CDR3: CATSDRGQVQETQYF. The CDR3 DNA reads as TGTGCCACCAGTGATAGGGGACAGGTCCAAGAGACCCAGTACTTC.

The V call is TRBV7-9, the J call TRBJ2-7; weak D call: TRBD1 (6 bases). CDR3 length: 14 residues. Between the trimmed V and J ends, which lost 0 bases and 3 bases, there was a span of 9 bases. The germline V gene has CDR1 SEHNR and CDR2 FQNEAQ (reference sequence). The DNA for the CDR3 is TGTGCCAGCAGCTTAGCGGAAGGGGGCTACGAGCAGTACTTC. Its translation: CASSLAEGGYEQYF. Using reference TRBV7-9 and TRBJ2-7 for the parts outside the CDR3, the full variable domain is DTGVSQNPRHKITKRGQNVTFRCDPISEHNRLYWYRQTLGQGPEFLTYFQNEAQLEKSRLLSDRFSAERPKGSFSTLEIQRTEQGDSAMYLCASSLAEGGYEQYFGPGTRLTVT.

This chain joins TRBV11-2 and TRBJ2-7, with 9 bases that match TRBD1. The CDR3 spans 15 residues. Trimming cost V 5 bases and J 4 bases; bases outside gene matches: 9. CDR1 is SGHAT, CDR2 FQNNGV, per germline. CDR3 sequence: CASSPGQGNSYEQYF. The CDR3 DNA follows: TGTGCCAGCAGCCCGGGACAGGGAAACTCGTACGAGCAGTACTTC.

The J gene is TRBJ1-1, the V gene TRBV5-4; tentative D call: TRBD1 (6 bases). This CDR3 contains 16 residues. Germline lookup yields CDR1 SGHNT and CDR2 YYREEE (reference sequence). V lost 2 bases and J lost 0, with 14 bases in between. In nucleotides, the CDR3 is TGTGCCAGCAGCTTACCTAAGACAGGCTTGAACACTGAAGCTTTCTTT. Translated, it gives CASSLPKTGLNTEAFF.

This chain connects TRBV5-4 to TRBJ1-2, with D perhaps matching TRBD1 (6 bases). The germline V gene has CDR1 SGHNT and CDR2 YYREEE (reference sequence). This CDR3 comprises 14 residues. Trimming left V 0 bases short and J 4 bases short, with 10 bases between. CDR3 in amino acids: CASSLVQGSYGYTF. The CDR3 DNA reads TGTGCCAGCAGCTTGGTTCAGGGGTCCTATGGCTACACCTTC.

This chain joins TRBV11-2 and TRBJ2-7; maybe TRBD2 (6 bases). The CDR3 loop spans 14 amino acids. With 5 bases removed from V and 6 bases from J, the gap between germline ends came to 17 bases. Germline lookup yields CDR1 SGHAT and CDR2 FQNNGV. The CDR3 region is CASSPGTPGLEQYF. The CDR3 coding sequence is TGTGCCAGCAGCCCGGGGACCCCGGGACTCGAGCAGTACTTC.

This chain joins TRBV11-2 and TRBJ2-5; D remains unclear. The CDR3 spans 16 residues. Trimming removed 0 bases from V and 0 bases from J, with 11 bases in between. Germline V lookup: CDR1 SGHAT, CDR2 FQNNGV. CDR3 region: CASSLDLQTNQETQYF. CDR3 bases: TGTGCCAGCAGCTTAGATTTACAGACAAACCAAGAGACCCAGTACTTC.

This chain uses TRBV7-6 with TRBJ2-5, with a weak D call TRBD2 (5 bases). The CDR3 loop spans 16 amino acids. Germline assignment: CDR1 SGHVS and CDR2 FNYEAQ. V was pared by 1 base and J by 3 bases, with 15 bases between. The CDR3 loop reads CASSLVSGLGKETQYF. CDR3 nucleotides: TGTGCCAGCAGCTTAGTGTCGGGGTTGGGGAAAGAGACCCAGTACTTC.

This clone turned up a few times. This sequence joins TRBV19 and TRBJ1-4, with 8 bases matching TRBD1. This CDR3 has 13 amino acids. The ends lost 7 bases at V and 5 bases at J; junction bases unmatched: 3. The germline CDR1 and CDR2 sequences are LNHDA and SQIVND (reference sequence). DNA for the CDR3: TGTGCCAGTACGCGGGACAGGAATGAAAAACTGTTTTTT. Translation gives CASTRDRNEKLFF.

This chain uses TRBV27 with TRBJ1-5; D is unclear. The germline V gene encodes CDR1 MNHEY and CDR2 SMNVEV (reference sequence). This CDR3 region has 13 residues. Trimming removed 6 bases at V and 0 bases at J, with 6 bases between. CDR3 coding DNA: TGTGCCAGCAGCCGCTATAGCAATCAGCCCCAGCATTTT. Amino acids: CASSRYSNQPQHF.

For the CDR3, the DNA is TGCGCCAGCAGCAGGACGACAGCTGATTCACCCCTCCACTTT. It is translated as CASSRTTADSPLHF. The genes are TRBV5-1 and TRBJ1-6; D perhaps matches TRBD1 (5 bases). The V and J ends lost 4 bases and 8 bases respectively, with 13 bases between them. Germline loops: CDR1 SGHRS, CDR2 YFSETQ. The CDR3 runs to 14 residues.

The genes are TRBV2 and TRBJ1-5; D may be TRBD1 (5 bases). The CDR3 has 15 residues. V was trimmed by 7 bases and J by 0 bases, leaving 13 bases between them. Germline loops: CDR1 SNHLY, CDR2 FYNNEI. The CDR3 region is CASTVTAYSNQPQHF. CDR3 in DNA: TGTGCCAGCACCGTGACAGCATATAGCAATCAGCCCCAGCATTTT.

This clone was counted a few times. The chain joins TRBV10-3 to TRBJ1-1; tentatively, D is TRBD1 (6 bases). Trimming pared 6 bases from V and 11 bases from J, leaving 16 bases between. The length of the CDR3 is 12 residues. CDR1 is ENHRY, CDR2 SYGVKD, per germline. In nucleotides, the CDR3 is TGTGCCATCAGCAAGGACAGATTGGGCGCTTTCTTT. Encoded protein: CAISKDRLGAFF.

This chain joins TRBV7-9 and TRBJ1-5, with D possibly matching TRBD1 (5 bases). The germline V gene encodes CDR1 SEHNR and CDR2 FQNEAQ (reference sequence). The CDR3 runs to 14 residues. The V end was cut by 0 bases, the J end by 2 bases, with 5 bases between. This CDR3 reads CASSLAGGNQPQHF. Written as DNA, the CDR3 is TGTGCCAGCAGCTTAGCAGGGGGCAATCAGCCCCAGCATTTT.

V is TRBV2 and J is TRBJ2-3; 13 nucleotides line up with TRBD2. CDR1 is SNHLY and CDR2 is FYNNEI in the germline V gene. This CDR3 spans 14 amino acids. Losses at the gene ends were 10 bases for V and 7 bases for J; bases not matched to a gene: 8. The CDR3 spells CATRTSGGLNTQYF. DNA of the CDR3: TGTGCCACAAGGACTAGCGGGGGATTAAATACGCAGTATTTT.

The V and J genes are TRBV27 and TRBJ2-6; 10 bases are a match to TRBD1. Germline V gene lookup returns CDR1 MNHEY and CDR2 SMNVEV (reference sequence). The junction had 7 bases not matched to a gene; V was cut back by 1 base and J by 1 base. There are 19 residues in the CDR3. CDR3 DNA: TGTGCCAGCAGTTTATTATCGGGACAGGGGTTATCTGGGGCCAACGTCCTGACTTTC. Amino acids: CASSLLSGQGLSGANVLTF.

V gene TRBV4-1 combines with J gene TRBJ2-4, with D tentatively TRBD1 (6 bases). V lost 1 base, J lost 2 bases, and 15 bases lay in between. Germline loops: CDR1 MGHRA, CDR2 YSYEKL. CDR3 length equals 17 residues. Here the CDR3 DNA reads TGCGCCAGCAGCCAAGGCCGTGCCAGGGGATCCAAAAACATTCAGTACTTC. Translation: CASSQGRARGSKNIQYF.

J is TRBJ2-7 and V is TRBV9, with 7 nucleotides matching TRBD1. V lost 3 bases, J lost 3 bases, and 9 bases stayed unmatched. This CDR3 region has 15 residues. CDR1 and CDR2 from the germline V gene are SGDLS and YYNGEE. The CDR3 DNA reads TGTGCCAGCAGCGAACGACAGGGTGAGGGCTACGAGCAGTACTTC. It yields the protein CASSERQGEGYEQYF.

This chain joins TRBV6-5 and TRBJ1-6; TRBD1 aligns across 9 bases. Germline values: CDR1 MNHEY, CDR2 SVGAGI. This CDR3 comprises 15 residues. J gave up 8 bases and V 6 bases, and 8 bases lay outside the gene matches. In nucleotides, the CDR3 is TGTGCCAGCAGCTTACAGGGGGCGCTGGATTCACCCCTCCACTTT. It yields the protein CASSLQGALDSPLHF.

This clone was observed a single time. J is TRBJ2-5 and V is TRBV7-8, with D possibly TRBD2 on 6 matching bases. The germline V gene encodes CDR1 SGHVS and CDR2 FQNEAQ. The CDR3 covers 15 residues. V gave up 4 bases and J gave up 5 bases, with 17 bases separating them. Here the CDR3 DNA reads TGTGCCAGCAGCTACGGGGGAATCGGGTCTGAGACCCAGTACTTC. It specifies CASSYGGIGSETQYF.